This is a list of T cell receptor beta chains from one sample in a study of T cell repertoires in cytomegalovirus infection. TCRdb reprocessed the reads with MiXCR, giving one entry per CDR3 protein. The sample contains over 150,000 distinct CDR3 sequences, approximately 15% of which appear only once. Source material: PBMCs. These receptors were collected from a human donor in good health (CMV status not recorded). Some clones in this sample may be carry-over from other donors' samples. Each CDR3 is given with its conserved first and last residue. D genes are given only for firm matches. The size field is filled for only some rows; it gives once, few, many or a size class.

D gene,V gene,CDR3 length,J gene,clone size,CDR3 protein,CDR3 DNA
.,TRBV11-2,17,TRBJ2-7,many,CASSLRIGVGLNYEQYF,TGTGCCAGCAGCTTAAGGATCGGTGTGGGTCTAAACTACGAGCAGTACTTC
TRBD1,TRBV6-5,14,TRBJ1-5,.,CASSSGQGIMPQHF,TGTGCCAGCAGTTCCGGACAGGGGATTATGCCCCAGCATTTT
.,TRBV4-1,17,TRBJ1-4,few,CASSQEAGRTPVEKLFF,TGCGCCAGCAGCCAAGAAGCCGGAAGAACCCCCGTAGAAAAACTGTTTTTT
.,TRBV7-6,13,TRBJ1-2,few,CASSPSENYGYTF,TGTGCCAGCAGCCCTTCTGAGAACTATGGCTACACCTTC
.,TRBV11-1,14,TRBJ1-2,many,CASSPGGAANGYTF,TGTGCCAGCAGCCCCGGGGGGGCAGCGAATGGCTACACCTTC
TRBD1,TRBV29-1,11,TRBJ2-7,.,CSVGQGAAQYF,TGCAGCGTTGGACAGGGGGCCGCGCAGTACTTC
.,TRBV11-2,13,TRBJ1-5,.,CASSESRGQPQHF,TGTGCCAGCAGCGAGTCCCGGGGTCAGCCCCAGCATTTT
.,TRBV4-1,16,TRBJ2-5,few,CASSQEGGGREETQYF,TGCGCCAGCAGCCAAGAGGGGGGGGGGCGGGAAGAGACCCAGTACTTC
.,TRBV6-1,17,TRBJ1-1,.,CASSATDKSPMNTEAFF,TGTGCCAGCAGTGCGACGGATAAATCCCCCATGAACACTGAAGCTTTCTTT
TRBD2,TRBV28,14,TRBJ2-1,.,CASSWASGSGEQFF,TGTGCCAGCAGTTGGGCTAGCGGGAGTGGTGAGCAGTTCTTC
.,TRBV15,13,TRBJ2-4,many,CATSREAKNIQYF,TGTGCCACCAGCAGAGAAGCCAAAAACATTCAGTACTTC
.,TRBV28,16,TRBJ2-1,.,CASSTPNLYSYNEQFF,TGTGCCAGCAGTACCCCCAACTTGTACTCCTACAATGAGCAGTTCTTC
.,TRBV7-9,15,TRBJ2-1,few,CASSPRSGPYNEQFF,TGTGCCAGCAGCCCACGATCGGGACCTTACAATGAGCAGTTCTTC
.,TRBV28,14,TRBJ1-2,many,CASSAPSVASGYTF,TGTGCCAGCAGTGCCCCCAGCGTTGCAAGCGGCTACACCTTC
TRBD2,TRBV4-1,16,TRBJ2-1,.,CASSQVLSGRYNEQFF,TGCGCCAGCAGCCAAGTCCTTAGCGGGAGGTACAATGAGCAGTTCTTC
.,TRBV6-1,15,TRBJ1-3,few,CASSYAGLKGNTIYF,TGTGCCAGCAGTTACGCAGGGTTGAAAGGAAACACCATATATTTT
.,TRBV18,14,TRBJ1-1,.,CASSPPGQNTEAFF,TGTGCCAGCTCACCACCGGGACAGAACACTGAAGCTTTCTTT
.,TRBV18,17,TRBJ1-1,.,CASSPLGLYSSLTEAFF,TGTGCCAGCTCACCGCTGGGGCTCTACTCCTCGCTCACTGAAGCTTTCTTT
.,TRBV5-4,15,TRBJ2-3,few,CASSSGVLGTDTQYF,TGTGCCAGCAGTTCTGGGGTCTTGGGCACAGATACGCAGTATTTT
.,TRBV6-6,12,TRBJ1-1,few,CASSYEDTEAFF,TGTGCCAGCAGTTACGAGGACACTGAAGCTTTCTTT
.,TRBV10-2,13,TRBJ2-3,once,CASRASWGDTQYF,TGCGCCAGCAGAGCTAGCTGGGGAGATACGCAGTATTTT
TRBD1,TRBV28,16,TRBJ1-5,few,CASSTPGQGGNQPQHF,TGTGCCAGCAGTACCCCGGGACAGGGGGGAAATCAGCCCCAGCATTTT
.,TRBV20-1,14,TRBJ1-5,.,CSANRAYSNQPQHF,TGCAGTGCTAATAGAGCTTATAGCAATCAGCCCCAGCATTTT
TRBD2,TRBV7-2,15,TRBJ2-3,few,CASSPGGARTDTQYF,TGTGCCAGCAGCCCGGGGGGGGCGCGAACAGATACGCAGTATTTT
TRBD2,TRBV7-2,18,TRBJ2-1,many,CASSLGLAGGGSYNEQFF,TGTGCCAGCAGCCTGGGACTAGCGGGAGGGGGCTCCTACAATGAGCAGTTCTTC
TRBD1,TRBV2,17,TRBJ1-2,.,CASSERRQGARDYGYTF,TGTGCCAGCAGTGAACGCAGGCAGGGGGCAAGAGACTATGGCTACACCTTC
.,TRBV28,14,TRBJ2-5,many,CASSRPSAQETQYF,TGTGCCAGCAGCCGACCTAGCGCACAAGAGACCCAGTACTTC
.,TRBV11-3,12,TRBJ2-3,many,CASSLGPNTQYF,TGTGCCAGCAGCTTAGGTCCGAATACGCAGTATTTT
TRBD1,TRBV12-3/TRBV12-4,14,TRBJ1-1,many,CASSTPGTGTEAFF,TGTGCCAGCAGTACCCCCGGGACAGGGACCGAAGCTTTCTTT
TRBD2,TRBV7-2,15,TRBJ2-3,many,CASSNSSGRTDTQYF,TGTGCCAGCAGTAACTCTAGCGGGAGAACAGATACGCAGTATTTT
TRBD1,TRBV29-1,14,TRBJ1-2,few,CSVEDLRTGYGYTF,TGCAGCGTTGAAGATCTCCGGACAGGGTATGGCTACACCTTC
TRBD1,TRBV6-5,14,TRBJ2-7,few,CASTSDRFSYEQYF,TGTGCCAGCACCTCGGACAGGTTCTCCTACGAGCAGTACTTC
.,TRBV2,13,TRBJ1-2,few,CASTTGRSYGYTF,TGTGCCAGCACCACGGGACGGAGCTATGGCTACACCTTC
TRBD2,TRBV28,15,TRBJ2-2,.,CASSWASGIGGELFF,TGTGCCAGCAGTTGGGCTAGCGGGATCGGCGGGGAGCTGTTTTTT
.,TRBV20-1,15,TRBJ1-6,few,CSARDRRGDNSPLHF,TGCAGTGCTAGAGATCGCCGGGGAGATAATTCACCCCTCCACTTT
.,TRBV7-9,14,TRBJ1-2,many,CASSPIGAFYGYTF,TGTGCCAGCAGCCCGATAGGGGCTTTCTATGGCTACACCTTC
TRBD1,TRBV20-1,17,TRBJ2-1,many,CSARVRQGEVSYNEQFF,TGCAGTGCTAGGGTACGACAGGGGGAAGTCTCCTACAATGAGCAGTTCTTC
.,TRBV5-4,15,TRBJ2-5,few,CASSLAGLAVGAQYF,TGTGCCAGCAGCTTGGCCGGCCTGGCCGTTGGGGCCCAGTACTTC
TRBD1,TRBV11-2,15,TRBJ2-2,.,CASSLLGQGTGELFF,TGTGCCAGCAGCTTATTGGGACAGGGGACCGGGGAGCTGTTTTTT
TRBD1,TRBV29-1,15,TRBJ1-4,few,CSVEEGTGGREKLFF,TGCAGCGTTGAAGAGGGGACAGGGGGGCGAGAAAAACTGTTTTTT
.,TRBV7-6,15,TRBJ2-7,many,CASSSFSGMPYEQYF,TGTGCCAGCAGCTCGTTCTCCGGGATGCCCTACGAGCAGTACTTC
.,TRBV5-1,14,TRBJ1-1,few,CASSERTVNTEAFF,TGCGCCAGCAGCGAACGGACGGTGAACACTGAAGCTTTCTTT
.,TRBV7-3,14,TRBJ1-1,many,CASSFQGLNTEAFF,TGTGCCAGCAGCTTCCAGGGGTTGAACACTGAAGCTTTCTTT
.,TRBV28,14,TRBJ1-1,many,CASRDWTVNTEAFF,TGTGCCAGCAGGGATTGGACGGTGAACACTGAAGCTTTCTTT